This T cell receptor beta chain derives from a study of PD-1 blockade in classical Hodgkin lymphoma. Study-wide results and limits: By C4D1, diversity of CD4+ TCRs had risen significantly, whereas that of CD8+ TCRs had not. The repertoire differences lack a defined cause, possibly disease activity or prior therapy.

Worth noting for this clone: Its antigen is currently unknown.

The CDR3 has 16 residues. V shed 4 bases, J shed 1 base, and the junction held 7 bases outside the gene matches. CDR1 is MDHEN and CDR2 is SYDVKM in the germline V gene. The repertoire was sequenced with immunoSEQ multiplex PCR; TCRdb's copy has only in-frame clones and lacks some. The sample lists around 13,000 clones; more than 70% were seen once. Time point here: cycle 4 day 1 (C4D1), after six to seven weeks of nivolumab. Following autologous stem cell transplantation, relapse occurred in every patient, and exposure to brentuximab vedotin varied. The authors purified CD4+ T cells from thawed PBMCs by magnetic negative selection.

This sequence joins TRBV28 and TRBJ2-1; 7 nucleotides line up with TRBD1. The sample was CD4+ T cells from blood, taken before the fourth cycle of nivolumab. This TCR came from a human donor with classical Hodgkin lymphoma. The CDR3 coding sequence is TGTGCCAGCAGTTCCGGACAGGCCCTTTCCTACAATGAGCAGTTCTTC. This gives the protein CASSSGQALSYNEQFF.